The 23 T cell receptor beta chains below all came from one sample that was sequenced in a study of Ad26.COV2.S vaccination and SARS-CoV-2 variants. Using immunoSEQ multiplex PCR, the repertoire was profiled, and TCRdb retains in-frame clones only, with some absent. The table has 350,000 to 450,000 clones, around 90% seen once. Treatment reported: approximately 18 received Ad26.COV2.S at low or high dose, single or two shots; about 5 received placebo; per-sample allocation not given. The investigators took samples on day 63 after the first vaccine or placebo injection. The input for sequencing was peripheral blood, taken in a trial of Ad26.COV2.S vaccine versus placebo. The source is a person aged 18-60 years who received the Ad26.COV2.S COVID-19 vaccine or a placebo.

On this clone: The sample contains more than one DNA sequence encoding this CDR3. V and J are TRBV18 and TRBJ1-2; D remains unclear. CDR1 and CDR2 from the germline V gene are KGHSH and LQKENI. CDR3 size: 13 residues. V was clipped by 3 bases and J by 2 bases, with 7 bases between them. CDR3 amino acids: CASSPGSNYGYTF. As DNA, the CDR3 is TGTGCCAGCTCACCGGGATCAAACTATGGCTACACCTTC.

V is TRBV27 and J is TRBJ2-1; D is ambiguous. Deletions cut 3 bases from V and 0 bases from J, with 12 bases between. The CDR3 is 16 amino acids. Looked up from germline, CDR1 is MNHEY and CDR2 is SMNVEV (reference sequence). The CDR3 DNA is TGTGCCAGCAGTTTGTCATCCATGAGCTCCTACAATGAGCAGTTCTTC. It is translated as CASSLSSMSSYNEQFF.

The chain combines TRBV7-2 with TRBJ1-6; D remains ambiguous. With 0 bases removed from V and 7 bases from J, the gap between germline ends came to 13 bases. This CDR3 comprises 16 residues. Germline V gene lookup returns CDR1 SGHTA and CDR2 FQGNSA. CDR3 residues: CASSLAQVLENSPLHF. As DNA, the CDR3 is TGTGCCAGCAGCTTAGCGCAGGTGCTCGAGAATTCACCCCTCCACTTT.

The chain combines TRBV4-2 with TRBJ1-2, with 8 nucleotides matching TRBD1. The CDR3 sequence is 15 residues long. The trim removed 0 bases at V and 8 bases at J, leaving 8 bases unmatched. CDR1 is LGHNA, CDR2 YNFKEQ, per germline. CDR3 sequence (DNA): TGTGCCAGCAGCCAAGACGCTTCAGGGGGCAACGGCTACACCTTC. Protein: CASSQDASGGNGYTF.

This sequence joins TRBV9 and TRBJ1-1; D is ambiguous. This CDR3 contains 16 residues. The germline gives CDR1 SGDLS, CDR2 YYNGEE. V was pared by 1 base and J by 0 bases, with 13 bases between. In DNA form, the CDR3 reads TGTGCCAGCAGCGTACTTGGGCTTTCCATGAACACTGAAGCTTTCTTT. Translation: CASSVLGLSMNTEAFF.

In its sample, this clone was seen once. A single base separates this from a much larger clone, so it may be a read error. The genes are TRBV5-6 and TRBJ1-4; no firm D call. The CDR3 loop spans 11 amino acids. The V gene's germline CDR1 is SGHDT and CDR2 YYEEEE. V was shortened by 2 bases and J by 6 bases, with 2 bases between the two germline ends. The CDR3 nucleotides read TGTGCCAGCAGCTTCGATGAAAAACTGTTTTTT. This sequence encodes CASSFDEKLFF. Looking up the rest from reference TRBV5-6 and TRBJ1-4 gives the full variable domain: DAGVTQSPTHLIKTRGQQVTLRCSPKSGHDTVSWYQQALGQGPQFIFQYYEEEERQRGNFPDRFSGHQFPNYSSELNVNALLLGDSALYLCASSFDEKLFFGSGTQLSVL.

CDR3 amino acids: CASSRLPTNEKLFF. Written as DNA, the CDR3 is TGTGCCAGCAGCCGACTTCCAACTAATGAAAAACTGTTTTTT. This sequence joins TRBV28 and TRBJ1-4; D remains unclear. This CDR3 is built from 14 residues. V shed 6 bases and J shed 0 bases, with 8 bases lying between them. Germline V gene data show CDR1 as MDHEN and CDR2 as SYDVKM.

The V call is TRBV6-1, the J call TRBJ1-4; no reliable D call. Germline assignment: CDR1 MNHNS and CDR2 SASEGT. Trimming cost V 3 bases and J 13 bases, with 6 bases left between them. This CDR3 contains 10 residues. The CDR3 DNA follows: TGTGCCAGCAGTGATAAGGGACTGTTTTTT. Protein product: CASSDKGLFF.

The chain carries TRBV30 and TRBJ1-1; no definite D call. CDR3 length: 13 amino acids. Germline-derived CDR1 and CDR2 are GTSNPN and SVGIG (reference sequence). V lost 2 bases, J lost 1 base, and 8 bases lay in between. The chain's CDR3 is CAWSKESNTEAFF. CDR3 in DNA: TGTGCCTGGAGTAAAGAATCGAACACTGAAGCTTTCTTT.

This clone was seen only once. The V and J genes are TRBV7-2 and TRBJ1-2; 9 nucleotides agree with TRBD1. The CDR3 runs to 15 residues. V trimming: 4 bases; J trimming: 5 bases; junction bases outside the gene matches: 8. Germline V gives CDR1 SGHTA, CDR2 FQGNSA. CDR3 bases: TGTGCCAGCAGCTGGGACAGGGTATCCCCTTATGGCTACACCTTC. Translating gives CASSWDRVSPYGYTF.

This clone was detected only once. The CDR3 protein is CASRYPGTSGGINNEQFF. The DNA of the CDR3 is TGTGCCAGCAGGTACCCCGGGACTAGCGGGGGAATAAACAATGAGCAGTTCTTC. V is TRBV5-4 and J is TRBJ2-1; 14 positions match TRBD2. Germline V lookup: CDR1 SGHNT, CDR2 YYREEE (reference sequence). The CDR3 has 18 amino acids. The trim removed 5 bases at V and 5 bases at J, leaving 12 bases unmatched.

The CDR3: CASSQGISLTNYGYTF. The CDR3 DNA is TGCGCCAGCAGCCAAGGTATCAGCTTAACTAACTATGGCTACACCTTC. This rearrangement joins TRBV4-1 to TRBJ1-2; no definite D call. Per germline, CDR1 MGHRA and CDR2 YSYEKL. The CDR3 length is 16 residues. V was pared by 1 base and J by 0 bases, with 12 bases between.

As regards this clone: Other DNA variants within this sample encode the same CDR3. The rearrangement links TRBV10-3 to TRBJ1-2, with 10 bases that match TRBD1. V was pared by 6 bases and J by 6 bases, with 4 bases of the junction left unmatched. The CDR3 length is 13 residues. Germline CDR1 is ENHRY and CDR2 is SYGVKD. CDR3 amino acids: CAISRDRGNGYTF. The CDR3 DNA follows: TGTGCCATCAGCCGGGACAGGGGTAATGGCTACACCTTC.

V and J are TRBV4-1 and TRBJ2-5; D gene uncertain. Germline V gives CDR1 MGHRA, CDR2 YSYEKL. The CDR3 has 15 residues. Trimming removed 0 bases at V and 0 bases at J, with 8 bases between. The CDR3: CASSQEFAYQETQYF. The CDR3 DNA follows: TGCGCCAGCAGCCAAGAATTCGCGTACCAAGAGACCCAGTACTTC.

The rearrangement links TRBV30 to TRBJ2-7; D is perhaps TRBD2 (5 bases). Germline values: CDR1 GTSNPN, CDR2 SVGIG (reference sequence). Trimming stripped 4 bases from V and 3 bases from J, with 10 bases between. The length of the CDR3 is 12 residues. The CDR3 DNA sequence: TGTGCCTGGACAAGACGGGACTACGAGCAGTACTTC. Its translation: CAWTRRDYEQYF.

The chain is built from TRBV6-2 or TRBV6-3 and TRBJ2-6; 7 bases align to TRBD1. J was trimmed by 0 bases and V by 3 bases; bases with no gene match: 5. The CDR3 has 17 amino acids. The germline CDR1 and CDR2 sequences are MNHEY and SVGEGT. As DNA, the CDR3 is TGTGCCAGCAGTTATGAGACAGGGTTCTCTGGGGCCAACGTCCTGACTTTC. Translating it yields CASSYETGFSGANVLTF.

The chain couples TRBV7-9 to TRBJ1-2; weak D call: TRBD1 (6 bases). CDR3 length: 13 amino acids. The germline V gene encodes CDR1 SEHNR and CDR2 FQNEAQ (reference sequence). The V end lost 5 bases, the J end lost 7 bases, and 14 bases lay between the germline ends. The CDR3 DNA sequence: TGTGCCAGCAGCCCGGGGGGGGCGCTTGGCTACACCTTC. Translated, it gives CASSPGGALGYTF.

The chain has TRBV9 and TRBJ2-3; a possible D gene is TRBD1 (5 bases). Trimming pared 4 bases from V and 5 bases from J, leaving 8 bases between. Germline V gene data show CDR1 as SGDLS and CDR2 as YYNGEE. CDR3 size: 12 residues. The CDR3 region is CASSQGEDTQYF. CDR3 nucleotide sequence: TGTGCCAGCAGCCAGGGCGAAGATACGCAGTATTTT.

J is TRBJ1-4 and V is TRBV7-2; no clear D. V lost 1 base, J lost 0 bases, and 12 bases lay in between. The V gene's germline CDR1 is SGHTA and CDR2 FQGNSA. CDR3 length: 17 residues. CDR3 sequence reads: CASSLVPGFATNEKLFF. The CDR3 bases are TGTGCCAGCAGCTTAGTTCCGGGGTTTGCAACTAATGAAAAACTGTTTTTT.

This chain uses TRBV5-1 with TRBJ2-2; perhaps TRBD2 as D (5 bases). CDR1 and CDR2 from the germline V gene are SGHRS and YFSETQ. This CDR3 comprises 14 residues. Trimming removed 0 bases at V and 4 bases at J, with 7 bases between. DNA of the CDR3: TGCGCCAGCAGCTTGGGGGAGCGCACCGGGGAGCTGTTTTTT. This translates into CASSLGERTGELFF.

J is TRBJ2-7 and V is TRBV5-6; perhaps TRBD2 as D (5 bases). CDR3 length: 14 residues. Germline loops: CDR1 SGHDT, CDR2 YYEEEE. The V and J ends lost 5 bases and 2 bases respectively, with 14 bases between them. The CDR3 sequence is CASRYNGIPYEQYF. The CDR3 DNA sequence: TGTGCCAGCAGATACAACGGGATTCCCTACGAGCAGTACTTC.

V usage is TRBV29-1 and J usage is TRBJ2-1; tentative D call: TRBD2 (6 bases). The CDR3 extends over 15 amino acids. Germline assignment: CDR1 SQVTM and CDR2 ANQGSEA. The V and J ends lost 6 bases and 0 bases respectively, with 15 bases between them. CDR3 bases: TGCAGCGTCACACTCCGGGGGAGCTCCTACAATGAGCAGTTCTTC. Encoded protein: CSVTLRGSSYNEQFF.

This chain joins TRBV11-1 and TRBJ2-5; D not resolved. The germline V gene has CDR1 SGHAT and CDR2 FQDESV (reference sequence). V lost 6 bases, J lost 1 base, and 12 bases lay in between. CDR3 length: 14 residues. The CDR3 DNA reads TGTGCCAGCAGTAGGTCCACCATCCAAGAGACCCAGTACTTC. Its protein product is CASSRSTIQETQYF.